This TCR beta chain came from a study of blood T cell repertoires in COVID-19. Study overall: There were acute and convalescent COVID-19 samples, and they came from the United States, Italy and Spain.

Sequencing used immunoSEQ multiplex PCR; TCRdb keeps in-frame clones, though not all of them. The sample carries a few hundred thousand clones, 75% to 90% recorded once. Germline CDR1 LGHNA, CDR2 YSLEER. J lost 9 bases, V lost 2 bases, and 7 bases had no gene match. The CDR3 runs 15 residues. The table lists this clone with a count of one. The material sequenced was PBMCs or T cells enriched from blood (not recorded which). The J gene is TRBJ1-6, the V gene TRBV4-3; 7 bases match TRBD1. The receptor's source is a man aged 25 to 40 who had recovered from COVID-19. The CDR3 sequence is CASSQRDRDSSPLHF. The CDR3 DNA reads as TGCGCCAGCAGCCAACGAGACAGGGATAGTTCACCCCTCCACTTT.